The entry below gives a single T cell receptor (beta chain) sequence along with its context. CDR3 length equals 15 residues. V was trimmed by 2 bases and J by 4 bases, leaving 13 bases between them. Per germline, CDR1 MDHEN and CDR2 SYDVKM. Repertoires were generated with immunoSEQ multiplex PCR, while TCRdb's copy carries only in-frame clones and drops some. The table records 300,000 to 350,000 clones, about 90% of them present only once. This entry is derived from a study of blood T cell repertoires in COVID-19. The specimen sequenced was PBMCs or T cells enriched from blood (not recorded which). The sequence was collected from a woman under 40 who had recovered from COVID-19. The chain links TRBV28 to TRBJ2-3, with D tentatively TRBD2 (6 bases). CDR3 region: CASSLAWGVADTQYF. CDR3 sequence (DNA): TGTGCCAGCAGTTTAGCGTGGGGGGTTGCAGATACGCAGTATTTT.